The present entry profiles one T cell receptor beta chain with its context. From its re-call of the 5' RACE reads, TCRdb lists each CDR3 protein once, without DNA. Recorded for this sample: 110,000 to 150,000 distinct CDR3 sequences. This entry is derived from a study of monozygotic twins with inflammatory bowel disease. The CDR3 covers 15 residues. Germline V lookup: CDR1 DFQATT, CDR2 SNEGSKA (reference sequence). The material sequenced was blood. The chain couples TRBV20-1 to TRBJ1-3. This receptor was taken from a human donor with ulcerative colitis or Crohn's disease, or a healthy co-twin of an affected twin (not recorded which). The CDR3 region is CSARAGGYSGNTIYF.